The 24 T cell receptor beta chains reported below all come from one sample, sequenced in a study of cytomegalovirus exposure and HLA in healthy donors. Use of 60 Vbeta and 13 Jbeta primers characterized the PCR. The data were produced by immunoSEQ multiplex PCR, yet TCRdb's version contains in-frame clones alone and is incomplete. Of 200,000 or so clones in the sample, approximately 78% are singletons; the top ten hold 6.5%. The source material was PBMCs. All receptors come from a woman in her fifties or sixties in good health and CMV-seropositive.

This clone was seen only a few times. The CDR3 loop reads CASSFRRNNSPLHF. The CDR3 DNA follows: TGTGCCAGCAGTTTTAGGCGGAATAATTCACCCCTCCACTTT. The J gene is TRBJ1-6, the V gene TRBV28; no clear D. Between the trimmed V and J ends, which lost 3 bases and 5 bases, there was a span of 8 bases. The V gene's germline CDR1 is MDHEN and CDR2 SYDVKM. The CDR3 is 14 residues long.

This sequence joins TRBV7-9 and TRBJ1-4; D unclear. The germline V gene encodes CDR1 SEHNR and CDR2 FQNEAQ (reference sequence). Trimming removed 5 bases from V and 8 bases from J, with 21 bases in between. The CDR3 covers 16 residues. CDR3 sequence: CASSPKDWAAGEKLFF. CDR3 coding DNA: TGTGCCAGCAGCCCCAAAGATTGGGCCGCAGGAGAAAAACTGTTTTTT. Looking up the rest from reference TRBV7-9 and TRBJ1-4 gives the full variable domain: DTGVSQNPRHKITKRGQNVTFRCDPISEHNRLYWYRQTLGQGPEFLTYFQNEAQLEKSRLLSDRFSAERPKGSFSTLEIQRTEQGDSAMYLCASSPKDWAAGEKLFFGSGTQLSVL.

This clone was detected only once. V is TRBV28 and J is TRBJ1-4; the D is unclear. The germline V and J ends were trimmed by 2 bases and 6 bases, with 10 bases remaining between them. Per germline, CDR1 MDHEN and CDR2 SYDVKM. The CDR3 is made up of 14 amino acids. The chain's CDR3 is CASSLEREDEKLFF. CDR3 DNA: TGTGCCAGCAGTTTAGAGAGGGAAGATGAAAAACTGTTTTTT.

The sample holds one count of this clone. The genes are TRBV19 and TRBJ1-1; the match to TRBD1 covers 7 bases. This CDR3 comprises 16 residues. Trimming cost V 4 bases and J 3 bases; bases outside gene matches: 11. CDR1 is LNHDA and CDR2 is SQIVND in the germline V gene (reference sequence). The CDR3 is CASSNEQGYFHTEAFF. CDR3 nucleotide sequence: TGTGCCAGTAGTAACGAACAGGGGTATTTCCACACTGAAGCTTTCTTT.

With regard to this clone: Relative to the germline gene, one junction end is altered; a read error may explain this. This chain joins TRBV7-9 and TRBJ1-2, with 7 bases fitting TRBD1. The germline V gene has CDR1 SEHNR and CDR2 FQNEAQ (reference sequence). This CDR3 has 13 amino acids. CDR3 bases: TGTGCCAGCAGCCAAAGAGGAGGGGGCGGTCTGAATTTC. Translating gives CASSQRGGGGLNF.

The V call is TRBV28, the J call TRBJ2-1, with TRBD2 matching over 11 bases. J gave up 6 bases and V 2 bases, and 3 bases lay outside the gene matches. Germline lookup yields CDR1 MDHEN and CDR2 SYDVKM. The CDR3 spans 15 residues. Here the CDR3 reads CASSLRTSGRNEQFF. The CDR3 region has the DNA TGTGCCAGCAGTTTACGGACTAGCGGGCGCAATGAGCAGTTCTTC.

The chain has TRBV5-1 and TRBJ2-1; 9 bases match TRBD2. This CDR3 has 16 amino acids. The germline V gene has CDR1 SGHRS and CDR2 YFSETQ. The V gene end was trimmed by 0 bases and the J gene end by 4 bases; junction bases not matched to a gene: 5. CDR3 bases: TGCGCCAGCAGCTTGGTGGCTAGCGGGGAGTACAATGAGCAGTTCTTC. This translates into CASSLVASGEYNEQFF.

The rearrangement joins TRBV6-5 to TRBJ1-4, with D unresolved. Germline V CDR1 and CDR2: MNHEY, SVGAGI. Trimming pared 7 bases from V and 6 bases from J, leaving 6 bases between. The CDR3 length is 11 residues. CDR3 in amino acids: CASKRDEKLFF. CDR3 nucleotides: TGTGCCAGCAAAAGAGATGAAAAACTGTTTTTT.

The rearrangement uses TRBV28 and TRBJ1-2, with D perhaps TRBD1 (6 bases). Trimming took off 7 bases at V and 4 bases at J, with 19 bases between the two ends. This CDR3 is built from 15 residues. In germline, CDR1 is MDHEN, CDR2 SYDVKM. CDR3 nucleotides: TGTGCCAGCACCCGTCCGGGACAATCGTTCTATGGCTACACCTTC. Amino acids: CASTRPGQSFYGYTF.

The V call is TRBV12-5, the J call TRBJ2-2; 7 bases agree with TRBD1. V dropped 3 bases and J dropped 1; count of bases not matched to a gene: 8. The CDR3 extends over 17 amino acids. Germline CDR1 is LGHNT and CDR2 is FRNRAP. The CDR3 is CASGFSRAGGNTGELFF. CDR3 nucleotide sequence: TGTGCTAGTGGTTTTAGCAGGGCAGGGGGGAACACCGGGGAGCTGTTTTTT.

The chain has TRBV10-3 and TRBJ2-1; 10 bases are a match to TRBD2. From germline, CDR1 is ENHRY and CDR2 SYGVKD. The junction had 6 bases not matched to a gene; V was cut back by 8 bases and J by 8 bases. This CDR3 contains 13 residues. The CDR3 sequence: CAIRASGSDEQFF. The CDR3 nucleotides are TGTGCCATCCGGGCTAGCGGGAGTGATGAGCAGTTCTTC.

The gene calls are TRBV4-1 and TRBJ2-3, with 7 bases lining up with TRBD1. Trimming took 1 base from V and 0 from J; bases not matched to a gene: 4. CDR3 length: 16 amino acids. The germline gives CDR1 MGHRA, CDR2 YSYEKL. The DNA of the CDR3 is TGCGCCAGCAGCCAAGTCGGACAGGCTAGCACAGATACGCAGTATTTT. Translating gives CASSQVGQASTDTQYF.

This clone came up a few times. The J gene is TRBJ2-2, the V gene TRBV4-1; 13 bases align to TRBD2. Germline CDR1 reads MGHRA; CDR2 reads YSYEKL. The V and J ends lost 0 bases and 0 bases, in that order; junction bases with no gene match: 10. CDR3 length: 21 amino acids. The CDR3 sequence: CASSQDRWRTSGGTNTGELFF. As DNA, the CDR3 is TGCGCCAGCAGCCAAGATCGTTGGAGGACTAGCGGGGGCACGAACACCGGGGAGCTGTTTTTT.

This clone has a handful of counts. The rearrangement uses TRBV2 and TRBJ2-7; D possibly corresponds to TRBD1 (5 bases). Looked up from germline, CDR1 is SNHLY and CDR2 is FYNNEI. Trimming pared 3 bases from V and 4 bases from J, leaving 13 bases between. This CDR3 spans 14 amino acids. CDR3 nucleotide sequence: TGTGCCAGCAGTGAGTACAGGCAGACATACGAGCAGTACTTC. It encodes CASSEYRQTYEQYF.

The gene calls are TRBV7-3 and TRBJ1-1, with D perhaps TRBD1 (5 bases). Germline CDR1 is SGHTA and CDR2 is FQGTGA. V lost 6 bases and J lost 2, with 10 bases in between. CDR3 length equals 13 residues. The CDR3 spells CASRVDSNTEAFF. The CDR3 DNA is TGTGCCAGCAGGGTCGACAGTAACACTGAAGCTTTCTTT.

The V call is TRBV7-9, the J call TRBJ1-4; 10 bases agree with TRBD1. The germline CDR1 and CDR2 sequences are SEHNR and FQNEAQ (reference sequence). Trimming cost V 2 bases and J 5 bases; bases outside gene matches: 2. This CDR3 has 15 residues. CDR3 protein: CASSLTGQGNEKLFF. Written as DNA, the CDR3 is TGTGCCAGCAGCTTAACGGGACAGGGGAATGAAAAACTGTTTTTT.

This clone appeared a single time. Here the CDR3 reads CASTEEGTGDYEQYF. The CDR3 nucleotides read TGTGCCAGCACCGAGGAGGGGACAGGGGATTACGAGCAGTACTTC. The chain carries TRBV2 and TRBJ2-7, with 10 bases that match TRBD1. Germline CDR1 and CDR2: SNHLY and FYNNEI. V lost 7 bases to trimming and J lost 4 bases; unmatched junction nucleotides: 10. The CDR3 has 15 amino acids.

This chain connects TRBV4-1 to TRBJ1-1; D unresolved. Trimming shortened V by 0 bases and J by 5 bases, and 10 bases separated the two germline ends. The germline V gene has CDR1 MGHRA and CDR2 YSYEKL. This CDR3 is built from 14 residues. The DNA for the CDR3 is TGCGCCAGCAGCCAAGATCCCCCGCGAACTGAAGCTTTCTTT. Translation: CASSQDPPRTEAFF.

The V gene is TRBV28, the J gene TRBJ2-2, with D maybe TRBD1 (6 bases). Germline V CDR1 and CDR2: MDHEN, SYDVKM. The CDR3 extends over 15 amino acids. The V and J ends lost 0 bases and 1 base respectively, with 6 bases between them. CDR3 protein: CASSLWDRNTGELFF. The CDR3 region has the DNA TGTGCCAGCAGTTTATGGGACAGGAACACCGGGGAGCTGTTTTTT.

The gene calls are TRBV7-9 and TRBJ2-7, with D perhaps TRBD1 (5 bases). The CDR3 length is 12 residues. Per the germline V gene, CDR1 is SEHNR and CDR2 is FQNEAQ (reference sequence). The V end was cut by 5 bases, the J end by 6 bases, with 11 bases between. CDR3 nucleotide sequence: TGTGCCAGCAGCCAAGACAGTGGCGAGCAGTACTTC. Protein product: CASSQDSGEQYF.

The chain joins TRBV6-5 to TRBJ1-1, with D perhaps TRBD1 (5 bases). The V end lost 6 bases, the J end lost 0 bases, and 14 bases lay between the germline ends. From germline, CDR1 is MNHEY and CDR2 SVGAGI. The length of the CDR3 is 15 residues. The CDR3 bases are TGTGCCAGCAGCTCAGCAGGGCCTCTGAACACTGAAGCTTTCTTT. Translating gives CASSSAGPLNTEAFF.

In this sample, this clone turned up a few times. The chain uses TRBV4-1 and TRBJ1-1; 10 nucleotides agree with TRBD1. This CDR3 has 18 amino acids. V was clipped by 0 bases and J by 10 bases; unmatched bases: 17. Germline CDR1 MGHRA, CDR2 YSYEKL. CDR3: CASSQEQLGTGVTPGAFF. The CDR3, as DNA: TGCGCCAGCAGCCAAGAGCAATTAGGGACAGGGGTCACGCCGGGAGCTTTCTTT.

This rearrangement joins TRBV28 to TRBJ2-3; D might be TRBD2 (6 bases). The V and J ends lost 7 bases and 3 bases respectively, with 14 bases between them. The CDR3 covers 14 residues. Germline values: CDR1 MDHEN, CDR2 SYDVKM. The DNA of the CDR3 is TGTGCCAGCACTACCCCCCGGGGGACAGATACGCAGTATTTT. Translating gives CASTTPRGTDTQYF.

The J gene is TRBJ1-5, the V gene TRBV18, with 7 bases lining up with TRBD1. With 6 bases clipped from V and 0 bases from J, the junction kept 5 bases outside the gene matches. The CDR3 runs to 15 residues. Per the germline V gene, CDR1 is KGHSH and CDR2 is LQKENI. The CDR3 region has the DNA TGTGCCAGCTCCCTAGGACAGGTTAGCAATCAGCCCCAGCATTTT. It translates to CASSLGQVSNQPQHF.